The T cell receptor (beta chain) under discussion was sequenced for a study of blood T cell repertoires in COVID-19. Study context: Material from acute and convalescent COVID-19 was sourced from the United States, Italy and Spain. Sources were T cells, B-cell-depleted T cells, or PBMCs; the material itself was cDNA or gDNA.

Original methodology: Reference gene primer amplification gave nucleated cell count estimates. The data were produced by immunoSEQ multiplex PCR, yet TCRdb's version contains in-frame clones alone and is incomplete. The DNA was the basis for D and trimming; V, J and clone size are from that table. This table holds approximately 110,000 clones, 65% to 80% found once. CDR1 and CDR2 from the germline V gene are LNHDA and SQIVND (reference sequence). The CDR3 totals 14 residues. Trimming removed 6 bases from V and 7 bases from J; junction bases left unmatched: 5. Sequencing used peripheral blood. This TCR came from a man aged 65-85 years with active or convalescent COVID-19. The J gene is TRBJ1-6, the V gene TRBV19; 8 nucleotides align to TRBD1. The CDR3 DNA reads as TGTGCCAGTAGCACCACAGGGGGAAATTCACCCCTCCACTTT. Encoded protein: CASSTTGGNSPLHF. Drawing the rest from reference TRBV19 and TRBJ1-6, the complete variable domain is DGGITQSPKYLFRKEGQNVTLSCEQNLNHDAMYWYRQDPGQGLRLIYYSQIVNDFQKGDIAEGYSVSREKKESFPLTVTSAQKNPTAFYLCASSTTGGNSPLHFGNGTRLTVT.